The rows below give T cell receptor beta chains drawn from one sample of a study of cytomegalovirus exposure and HLA in healthy donors. Generated by immunoSEQ multiplex PCR, the TCRdb table keeps only in-frame clones and is missing some. The sample records approximately 150,000 clones, approximately 88% being singletons. Sequencing was carried out using PBMCs. The receptor source for this set is a man aged 18 to 30 in good health and CMV-seropositive. Both conserved end residues are part of each CDR3. The order of the fields is CDR3 protein, CDR3 DNA, V gene, J gene, clone size, D gene. A D gene is named only where the DNA matches it firmly. Clone size is given for some rows only: seen once, a few or many times, or a class if the clone is expanded.

CDR3: CASSEGGGFNEQYF
DNA: TGTGCCAGCAGTGAGGGCGGGGGGTTTAACGAGCAGTACTTC
V: TRBV2
J: TRBJ2-7
size: NA
D: TRBD2

CDR3: CASGKSGGRNEKLFF
DNA: TGCGCCAGCGGGAAATCAGGGGGACGTAATGAAAAACTGTTTTTT
V: TRBV10-2
J: TRBJ1-4
size: NA
D: TRBD1

CDR3: CASSQTGLNTGELFF
DNA: TGTGCCAGCAGTCAGACAGGCCTGAACACCGGGGAGCTGTTTTTT
V: TRBV2
J: TRBJ2-2
size: NA
D: NA

CDR3: CASSPQGPGPGNTIYF
DNA: TGTGCCAGCAGCCCACAGGGACCCGGACCTGGAAACACCATATATTTT
V: TRBV9
J: TRBJ1-3
size: NA
D: NA

CDR3: CASGLTGWNTEAFF
DNA: TGTGCCAGCGGGTTGACAGGCTGGAACACTGAAGCTTTCTTT
V: TRBV6-1
J: TRBJ1-1
size: NA
D: NA

CDR3: CASRDPPGLATKTFYNEQFF
DNA: TGTGCCAGCAGAGACCCACCGGGACTAGCGACAAAGACTTTCTACAATGAGCAGTTCTTC
V: TRBV2
J: TRBJ2-1
size: NA
D: TRBD2

CDR3: CASSPSTDTQYF
DNA: TGTGCCAGCAGCCCGAGCACAGATACGCAGTATTTT
V: TRBV7-6
J: TRBJ2-3
size: NA
D: NA

CDR3: CASSLGSGEIYNEQFF
DNA: TGTGCCAGCAGCTTAGGGAGCGGGGAAATCTACAATGAGCAGTTCTTC
V: TRBV7-9
J: TRBJ2-1
size: NA
D: TRBD2

CDR3: CASSVDSGRGEQYF
DNA: TGTGCCAGCAGTGTTGATAGCGGGAGGGGTGAGCAGTACTTC
V: TRBV2
J: TRBJ2-7
size: NA
D: TRBD2

CDR3: CASSPGQGSFNTGELFF
DNA: TGCGCCAGCAGCCCGGGACAGGGAAGCTTTAACACCGGGGAGCTGTTTTTT
V: TRBV5-1
J: TRBJ2-2
size: NA
D: TRBD1

CDR3: CASSMGGYTF
DNA: TGTGCCAGTAGTATGGGCGGCTACACCTTC
V: TRBV19
J: TRBJ1-2
size: NA
D: NA

CDR3: CASSFDHLAGDGNEQFF
DNA: TGTGCCAGCAGCTTTGACCATCTAGCGGGAGATGGTAATGAGCAGTTCTTC
V: TRBV11-2
J: TRBJ2-1
size: NA
D: TRBD2

CDR3: CASSRRLAGEYEQYF
DNA: TGTGCCAGCAGTCGACGACTAGCGGGGGAATACGAGCAGTACTTC
V: TRBV28
J: TRBJ2-7
size: NA
D: TRBD2

CDR3: CASSFLGQGDQPQHF
DNA: TGTGCCAGCAGTTTTCTCGGACAGGGGGATCAGCCCCAGCATTTT
V: TRBV28
J: TRBJ1-5
size: few
D: TRBD1

CDR3: CASSLAWRLAELDSYNEQFF
DNA: TGCGCCAGCAGCTTGGCCTGGCGGCTAGCGGAACTCGACTCCTACAATGAGCAGTTCTTC
V: TRBV5-1
J: TRBJ2-1
size: NA
D: TRBD2

CDR3: CAWKGDADYEQYF
DNA: TGTGCCTGGAAGGGGGACGCCGACTACGAGCAGTACTTC
V: TRBV30
J: TRBJ2-7
size: NA
D: NA

CDR3: CASISGANYGYTF
DNA: TGTGCCAGCATCTCGGGGGCTAACTATGGCTACACCTTC
V: TRBV6-5
J: TRBJ1-2
size: NA
D: NA

CDR3: CSVAGQGSDYGYTF
DNA: TGCAGCGTTGCTGGACAGGGGAGTGACTATGGCTACACCTTC
V: TRBV29-1
J: TRBJ1-2
size: NA
D: TRBD1